This entry describes one T cell receptor (beta chain). The source of the sample is a study of identical twins. Trimming pared 3 bases from V and 9 bases from J, leaving 9 bases between. The CDR3 spans 12 residues. TCRdb used MiXCR to reprocess the 5' RACE reads, holding one entry per CDR3 protein. Of around 680,000 distinct CDR3 sequences in the sample, around 8.6% were seen once. These data were also filed under a second study, of yellow fever vaccine responses in identical twins.

The V gene is TRBV12-3 or TRBV12-4, the J gene TRBJ1-3, with no clear D. Sequencing was carried out using PBMCs. The receptor comes from a woman under 30 in good health. CDR3 amino acids: CASSFRGSTIYF. In DNA form, the CDR3 reads TGTGCCAGCAGTTTTCGAGGGTCCACCATATATTTT.